This T cell receptor beta chain came from a study of naive and memory T cell subsets. The beta constant-region primer was an equimolar mix of two oligonucleotides covering TRBC1 and TRBC2. An oligonucleotide with the SP2 primer and a 12-nucleotide UMI was ligated to the cDNA 3' end. TCRdb analysed the UMI-ligation and nested PCR reads with MiXCR anew, one entry per CDR3 protein. The sample includes around 160,000 distinct CDR3 sequences, over 15% of them seen just once. Cells stained for CD3, CD4, CD8, CD45RA, CD27 and viability were sorted into four CD45RA/CD27 subsets. This clonotype was counted between two and nine times. What it binds is unknown. The V end lost 8 bases, the J end lost 5 bases, and 15 bases lay between the germline ends. There are 13 residues in the CDR3. CDR1 is WSHSY and CDR2 is SAAADI in the germline V gene. General observations from the study: Expression changes during T cell differentiation may affect RNA-based TCR counts. From naive to CM, EM and EMRA, diversity decreased and Gini increased.

V is TRBV10-2 and J is TRBJ1-1, with TRBD1 as a possible D gene (5 bases). This receptor was taken from a human donor in good health. Sample: naive CD4+ T cells from blood. The CDR3 region is CASGAGRVTEAFF. The CDR3, as DNA: TGCGCCAGCGGGGCAGGGAGGGTAACTGAAGCTTTCTTT.